One and the same sample provided the 5 T cell receptor beta chains below, sequenced in a study of blood T cell repertoires in COVID-19. Assay: immunoSEQ multiplex PCR; the TCRdb copy retains only in-frame clones and omits some. The repertoire holds about 19,000 clones, with almost 90% as singletons. The sample was peripheral blood. The source of these receptors is a human donor in a cohort sampled during active COVID-19.

This chain links TRBV27 with TRBJ2-6, with 8 positions matching TRBD1. V lost 2 bases, J lost 0 bases, and 6 bases stayed unmatched. This CDR3 comprises 18 residues. Germline values: CDR1 MNHEY, CDR2 SMNVEV (reference sequence). The CDR3 loop is CASSLGGQGNSGANVLTF. CDR3 nucleotide sequence: TGTGCCAGCAGTTTAGGCGGACAGGGAAACTCTGGGGCCAACGTCCTGACTTTC. The full variable domain, rest sourced from reference TRBV27 and TRBJ2-6, is EAQVTQNPRYLITVTGKKLTVTCSQNMNHEYMSWYRQDPGLGLRQIYYSMNVEVTDKGDVPEGYKVSRKEKRNFPLILESPSPNQTSLYFCASSLGGQGNSGANVLTFGAGSRLTVL.

This chain links TRBV7-8 with TRBJ2-3, with D tentatively TRBD2 (6 bases). This CDR3 is 16 amino acids long. CDR1 is SGHVS and CDR2 is FQNEAQ in the germline V gene. Trimming stripped 1 base from V and 0 bases from J, with 11 bases between. DNA for the CDR3: TGTGCCAGCAGCTTAGTTAGCGGCGCTAGCACAGATACGCAGTATTTT. As protein: CASSLVSGASTDTQYF.

The chain links TRBV13 to TRBJ1-1; D is ambiguous. Germline CDR1 and CDR2: PRHDT and FYEKMQ (reference sequence). This CDR3 spans 16 amino acids. V lost 2 bases and J lost 3, with 16 bases in between. CDR3 in DNA: TGTGCCAGCAGCTTAATTTTCGAGGGCAGTTACACTGAAGCTTTCTTT. Its protein product is CASSLIFEGSYTEAFF.

This chain connects TRBV7-9 to TRBJ1-1; tentative D call: TRBD1 (5 bases). V dropped 1 base and J dropped 7 bases, with 10 bases sitting between them. CDR3 length equals 13 residues. In germline, CDR1 is SEHNR, CDR2 FQNEAQ (reference sequence). Here the CDR3 DNA reads TGTGCCAGCAGCTTAGAGGGAAGGGGTGAAGCTTTCTTT. This gives the protein CASSLEGRGEAFF.

This clone was picked up one time. V is TRBV6-5 and J is TRBJ2-3, with TRBD2 matching over 9 bases. Germline assignment: CDR1 MNHEY and CDR2 SVGAGI. The CDR3 is 15 residues long. The junction had 5 bases not matched to a gene; V was cut back by 2 bases and J by 5 bases. The CDR3 loop is CASSYRRGGQDTQYF. As DNA, the CDR3 is TGTGCCAGCAGTTACCGGCGGGGGGGGCAAGATACGCAGTATTTT.